The 5 T cell receptor beta chains below all came from one sample that was sequenced in a study of shared clonotypes between healthy human individuals. Here immunoSEQ multiplex PCR was the method, and the copy in TCRdb shows in-frame clones only, minus some. In the table there are approximately 2.5 million clones, over 85% of which are singletons. Sequenced input: naive CD4+ T cells from PBMCs. Sample subset: CD45RA+ positively selected. These receptors originate from a young man in good health. Some clones in this sample may be carry-over from other donors' samples.

V is TRBV27 and J is TRBJ1-1; TRBD1 might be the D (5 bases). In germline, CDR1 is MNHEY, CDR2 SMNVEV (reference sequence). CDR3 size: 15 residues. V gave up 5 bases and J gave up 11 bases, with 24 bases separating them. The CDR3 DNA reads as TGTGCCAGCAGTACCATGGGGCTACTGGAGTCCGGGGCTTTCTTT. Encoded protein: CASSTMGLLESGAFF.

This chain joins TRBV7-3 and TRBJ2-2, with D perhaps matching TRBD1 (5 bases). The CDR3 consists of 17 residues. The V and J ends lost 5 bases and 4 bases respectively, with 20 bases between them. The germline gives CDR1 SGHTA, CDR2 FQGTGA. In DNA form, the CDR3 reads TGTGCCAGCAGCGAGCCCCTCGAGGCCCAGGGCACCGGGGAGCTGTTTTTT. As protein: CASSEPLEAQGTGELFF.

This clone occurred once. This chain links TRBV27 with TRBJ1-6; D perhaps matches TRBD1 (6 bases). CDR1 is MNHEY, CDR2 SMNVEV, per germline (reference sequence). The germline V and J ends were trimmed by 5 bases and 7 bases, with 12 bases remaining between them. The CDR3 runs 14 residues. The CDR3 reads CASSVTGRNSPLHF. CDR3 nucleotides: TGTGCCAGCAGTGTTACAGGGCGGAATTCACCCCTCCACTTT.

This clone was seen a single time. The chain uses TRBV28 and TRBJ2-7; D uncertain. With 2 bases removed from V and 6 bases from J, the gap between germline ends came to 8 bases. Germline V gives CDR1 MDHEN, CDR2 SYDVKM. The CDR3 is 12 amino acids. CDR3 residues: CASSLRAVEQYF. The CDR3 bases are TGTGCCAGCAGTTTACGGGCGGTCGAGCAGTACTTC.

V gene TRBV15 combines with J gene TRBJ2-6, with no clear D. CDR3 size: 14 residues. With 3 bases removed from V and 2 bases from J, the gap between germline ends came to 5 bases. Germline loops: CDR1 LNHNV, CDR2 YYDKDF (reference sequence). CDR3 nucleotide sequence: TGTGCCACCAGCAGTAAAGCTGGGGCCAACGTCCTGACTTTC. This sequence encodes CATSSKAGANVLTF.